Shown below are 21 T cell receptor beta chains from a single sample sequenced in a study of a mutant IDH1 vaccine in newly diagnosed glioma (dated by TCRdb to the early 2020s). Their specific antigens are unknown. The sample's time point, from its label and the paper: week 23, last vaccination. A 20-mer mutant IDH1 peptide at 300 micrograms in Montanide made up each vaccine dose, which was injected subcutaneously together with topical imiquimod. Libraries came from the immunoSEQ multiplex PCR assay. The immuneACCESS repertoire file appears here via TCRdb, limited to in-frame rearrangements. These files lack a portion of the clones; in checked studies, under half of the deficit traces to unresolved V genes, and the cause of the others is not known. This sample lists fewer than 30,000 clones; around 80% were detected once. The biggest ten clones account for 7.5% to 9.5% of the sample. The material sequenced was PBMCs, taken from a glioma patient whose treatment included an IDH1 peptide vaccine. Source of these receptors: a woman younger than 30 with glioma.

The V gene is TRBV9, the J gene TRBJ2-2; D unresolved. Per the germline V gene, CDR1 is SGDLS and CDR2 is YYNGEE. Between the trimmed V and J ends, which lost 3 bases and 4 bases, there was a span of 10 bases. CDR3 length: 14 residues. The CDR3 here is CASSARSITGELFF. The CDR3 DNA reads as TGTGCCAGCAGCGCCAGGTCTATCACCGGGGAGCTGTTTTTT. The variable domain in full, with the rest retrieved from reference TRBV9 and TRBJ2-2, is DSGVTQTPKHLITATGQRVTLRCSPRSGDLSVYWYQQSLDQGLQFLIQYYNGEERAKGNILERFSAQQFPDLHSELNLSSLELGDSALYFCASSARSITGELFFGEGSRLTVL.

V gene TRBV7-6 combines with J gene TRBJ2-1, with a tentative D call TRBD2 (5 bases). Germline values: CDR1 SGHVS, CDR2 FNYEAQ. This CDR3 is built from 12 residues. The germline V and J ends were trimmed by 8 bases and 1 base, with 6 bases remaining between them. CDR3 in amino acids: CASGESYNEQFF. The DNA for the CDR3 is TGTGCCAGCGGGGAGTCCTACAATGAGCAGTTCTTC.

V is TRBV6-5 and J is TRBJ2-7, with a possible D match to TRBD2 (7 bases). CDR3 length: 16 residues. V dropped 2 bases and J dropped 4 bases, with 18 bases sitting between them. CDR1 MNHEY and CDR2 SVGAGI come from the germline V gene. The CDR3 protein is CASSYDAGANIYEQYF. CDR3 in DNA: TGTGCCAGCAGTTACGATGCGGGGGCCAACATTTACGAGCAGTACTTC.

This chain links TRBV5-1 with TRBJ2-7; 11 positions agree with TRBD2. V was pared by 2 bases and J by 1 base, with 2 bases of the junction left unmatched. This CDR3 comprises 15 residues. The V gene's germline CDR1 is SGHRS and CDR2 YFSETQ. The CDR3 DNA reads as TGCGCCAGCAGCTTAACTAGCGGGAGTTCCTACGAGCAGTACTTC. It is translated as CASSLTSGSSYEQYF.

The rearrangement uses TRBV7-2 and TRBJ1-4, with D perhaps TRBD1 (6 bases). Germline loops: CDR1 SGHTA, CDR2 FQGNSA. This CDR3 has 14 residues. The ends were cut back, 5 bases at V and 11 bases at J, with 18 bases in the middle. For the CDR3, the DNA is TGTGCCAGCAGCCTCGGGACAACCTTCGGGAAACTGTTTTTT. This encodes CASSLGTTFGKLFF.

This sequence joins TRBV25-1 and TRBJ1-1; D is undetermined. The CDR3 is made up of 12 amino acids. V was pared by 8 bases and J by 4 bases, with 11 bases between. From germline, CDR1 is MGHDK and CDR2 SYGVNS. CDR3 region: CASGPGGTEAFF. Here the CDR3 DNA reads TGTGCCAGCGGCCCCGGTGGCACTGAAGCTTTCTTT.

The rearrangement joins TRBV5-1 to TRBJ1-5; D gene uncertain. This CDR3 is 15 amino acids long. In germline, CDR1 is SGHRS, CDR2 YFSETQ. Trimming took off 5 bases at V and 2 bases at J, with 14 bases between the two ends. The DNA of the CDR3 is TGCGCCAGCAGGAGCGACGGGAACGGCAATCAGCCCCAGCATTTT. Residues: CASRSDGNGNQPQHF.

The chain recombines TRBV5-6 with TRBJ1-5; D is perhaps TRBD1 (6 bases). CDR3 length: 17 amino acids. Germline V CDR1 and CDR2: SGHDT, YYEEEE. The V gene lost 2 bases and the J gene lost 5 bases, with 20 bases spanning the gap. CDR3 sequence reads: CASSFGRRDKVHQPQHF. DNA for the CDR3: TGTGCCAGCAGCTTTGGGCGGCGGGACAAGGTTCATCAGCCCCAGCATTTT.

Written as DNA, the CDR3 is TGTGCCAGCGGTCCCTGGTACGAGCAGTACTTC. It yields the protein CASGPWYEQYF. The chain couples TRBV7-2 to TRBJ2-7; D gene ambiguous. Deletions cut 8 bases from V and 4 bases from J, with 9 bases between. Looked up from germline, CDR1 is SGHTA and CDR2 is FQGNSA. This CDR3 is 11 amino acids long.

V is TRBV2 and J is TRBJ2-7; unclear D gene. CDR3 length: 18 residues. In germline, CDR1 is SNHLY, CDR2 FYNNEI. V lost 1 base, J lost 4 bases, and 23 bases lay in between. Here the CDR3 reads CASSEGMGWAESSYEQYF. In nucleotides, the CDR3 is TGTGCCAGCAGTGAAGGGATGGGTTGGGCGGAGTCCTCTTACGAGCAGTACTTC.

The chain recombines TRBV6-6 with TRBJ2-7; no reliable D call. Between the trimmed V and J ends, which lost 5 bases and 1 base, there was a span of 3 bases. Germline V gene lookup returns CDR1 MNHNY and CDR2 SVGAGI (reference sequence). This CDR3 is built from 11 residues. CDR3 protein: CASSVSYEQYF. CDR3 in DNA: TGTGCCAGCAGTGTTTCCTACGAGCAGTACTTC.

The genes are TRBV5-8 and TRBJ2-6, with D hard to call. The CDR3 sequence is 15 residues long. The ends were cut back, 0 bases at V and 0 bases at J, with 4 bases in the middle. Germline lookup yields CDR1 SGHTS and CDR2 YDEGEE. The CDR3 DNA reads TGTGCCAGCAGCTTGGGGCGCTCTGGGGCCAACGTCCTGACTTTC. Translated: CASSLGRSGANVLTF.

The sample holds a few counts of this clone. This CDR3 is CASSQDWRGNSPLHF. Here the CDR3 DNA reads TGCGCCAGCAGCCAAGATTGGAGGGGGAATTCACCCCTCCACTTT. This chain joins TRBV4-1 and TRBJ1-6; D is perhaps TRBD1 (6 bases). The germline CDR1 and CDR2 sequences are MGHRA and YSYEKL. V was clipped by 0 bases and J by 7 bases, with 10 bases between them. The CDR3 is 15 residues long.

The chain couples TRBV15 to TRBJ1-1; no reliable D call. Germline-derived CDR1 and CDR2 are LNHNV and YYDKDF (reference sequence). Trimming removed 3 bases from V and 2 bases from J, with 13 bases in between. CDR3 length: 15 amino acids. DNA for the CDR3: TGTGCCACCAGCAGTATACCGTCCGGAAACACTGAAGCTTTCTTT. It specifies CATSSIPSGNTEAFF.

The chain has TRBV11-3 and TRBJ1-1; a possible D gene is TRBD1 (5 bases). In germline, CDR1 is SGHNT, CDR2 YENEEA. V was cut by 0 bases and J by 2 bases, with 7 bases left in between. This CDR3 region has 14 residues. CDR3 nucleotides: TGTGCCAGCAGCTTAGAAGGGGTCAACACTGAAGCTTTCTTT. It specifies CASSLEGVNTEAFF.

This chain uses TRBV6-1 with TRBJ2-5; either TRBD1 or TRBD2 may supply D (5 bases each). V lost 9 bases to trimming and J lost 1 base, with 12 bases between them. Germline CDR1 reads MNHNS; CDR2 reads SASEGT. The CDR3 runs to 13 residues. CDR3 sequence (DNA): TGTGCCAGTACCGTCGGGGCCCAAGAGACCCAGTACTTC. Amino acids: CASTVGAQETQYF.

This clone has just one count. CDR3 in amino acids: CASSLTRVDSEAFF. The CDR3 DNA follows: TGTGCCAGCAGTTTAACCAGGGTGGACTCTGAAGCTTTCTTT. The V gene is TRBV28, the J gene TRBJ1-1; D may be TRBD1 (5 bases). Per germline, CDR1 MDHEN and CDR2 SYDVKM. The CDR3 sequence is 14 residues long. Trimming took 2 bases from V and 6 from J, leaving 13 bases between them. Based on the CDR3 plus reference TRBV28 and TRBJ1-1, the full variable domain is DVKVTQSSRYLVKRTGEKVFLECVQDMDHENMFWYRQDPGLGLRLIYFSYDVKMKEKGDIPEGYSVSREKKERFSLILESASTNQTSMYLCASSLTRVDSEAFFGQGTRLTVV.

The CDR3 sequence is CASSVGSLYNEQFF. CDR3 nucleotides: TGTGCCAGCAGCGTAGGGAGCCTTTACAATGAGCAGTTCTTC. The chain carries TRBV9 and TRBJ2-1; D unresolved. This CDR3 comprises 14 residues. Germline loops: CDR1 SGDLS, CDR2 YYNGEE. The V end lost 0 bases, the J end lost 4 bases, and 8 bases lay between the germline ends.

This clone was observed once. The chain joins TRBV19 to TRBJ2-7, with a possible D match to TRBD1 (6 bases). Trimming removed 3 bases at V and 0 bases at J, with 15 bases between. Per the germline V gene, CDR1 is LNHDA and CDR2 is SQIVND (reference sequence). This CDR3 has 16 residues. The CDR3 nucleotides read TGTGCCAGTAGTATCGCGCCCGGACAGTTCTCCTACGAGCAGTACTTC. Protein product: CASSIAPGQFSYEQYF.

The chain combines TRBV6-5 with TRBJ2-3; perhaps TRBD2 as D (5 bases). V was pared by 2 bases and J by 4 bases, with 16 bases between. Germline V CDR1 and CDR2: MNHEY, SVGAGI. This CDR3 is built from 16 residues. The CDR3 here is CASSYRGASRADTQYF. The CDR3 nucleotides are TGTGCCAGCAGTTACCGGGGAGCCAGCCGTGCAGATACGCAGTATTTT.

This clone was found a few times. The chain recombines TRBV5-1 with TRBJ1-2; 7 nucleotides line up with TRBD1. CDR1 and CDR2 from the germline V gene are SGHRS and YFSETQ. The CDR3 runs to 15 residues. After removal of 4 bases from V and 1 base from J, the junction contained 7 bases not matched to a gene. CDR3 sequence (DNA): TGCGCCAGCAGCGGAGGACAGGAGTTTAACTATGGCTACACCTTC. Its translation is CASSGGQEFNYGYTF.